This T cell receptor beta chain was obtained from a study of response to subunit inactivated influenza vaccine (dated by TCRdb to 2017 to 2018). Some background on the complete study: To follow how T cells responded to a trivalent subunit inactivated influenza vaccine, the researchers relied on deep quantitative profiling of the T cell receptor repertoire.

Library preparation was by RT-PCR. Sequenced on an Illumina HiSeq 2500. The public reads were reanalyzed by TCRdb: fastp trimming at Q25, MiXCR alignment, in-frame beta chains only. Each entry is one CDR3 protein sequence, shown with its most common DNA and genes. The sample profile shows around 300,000 distinct CDR3 sequences; around 20% of them were found once. The ten largest clonotypes hold 10% of the sample. This clonotype was seen once. The clone's antigen remains unknown. No base quality information exists; no much larger clone differs at one position. One read alone is a weak basis. CDR1 and CDR2, per the germline V gene, are SGHTA and FQGNSA. From the cysteine through the phenylalanine, the CDR3 covers 12 amino acids. Here the CDR3 DNA is all that survives: 36 bases in frame from base 1. The junction shows trimming of 5 bases on V and 11 bases on J, and the gene matches do not reach 6 bases of it.

The paper as a whole reports these results and caveats: The authors suggested that each seasonal influenza vaccination may recruit only a limited number of new T cells.

The TCR was taken from a man aged 45 to 75 who received an inactivated influenza vaccine. Donor details come from another sample of the same person, matched by shared clones. Recombination linked TRBV7-2 to TRBJ2-1; the central 7 bases match TRBD1. Material: PBMCs from blood, obtained roughly 20 months after vaccination. In nucleotide form, the sequence is TGTGCCAGCAGCGTAAGACAGGGCAAGCAGTTCTTC. Translated, this gives CASSVRQGKQFF.